These T cell receptor beta chains were read from a single sample in a study of blood T cell repertoires in COVID-19. The protocol was immunoSEQ multiplex PCR, while the TCRdb copy is restricted to in-frame clones and leaves out a portion. The sample has some 300,000 clones, roughly 89% seen once; the top ten hold around 0.93%. Material for sequencing was peripheral blood. The receptors were gathered from a woman aged 40 to 50 with COVID-19, enrolled during active disease. Each CDR3 is given with its conserved first and last residue. The D gene is left open where the match is weak. Clone sizes are given selectively: once, few, many, or a class where the clone is expanded.

V gene	clone size	CDR3 length	J gene	D gene	CDR3 DNA	CDR3 protein
TRBV6-5	-	15	TRBJ1-4	TRBD1	TGTGCCAGCAGGGCGGACAGGGCAACTAATGAAAAACTGTTTTTT	CASRADRATNEKLFF
TRBV21-1	-	19	TRBJ2-6	-	TGTGCCAGCAGCCCCTTTGTCCGGGACTGTTCCTCTGGGGCCAACGTCCTGACTTTC	CASSPFVRDCSSGANVLTF
TRBV25-1	-	16	TRBJ2-2	TRBD1	TGTGCCAGCAGTCCTGTTACAGGGGAGAACACCGGGGAGCTGTTTTTT	CASSPVTGENTGELFF
TRBV5-1	-	18	TRBJ2-3	TRBD2	TGCGCCAGCAGCTTATCTAGCGGGAGGGGATCTAGCACAGATACGCAGTATTTT	CASSLSSGRGSSTDTQYF
TRBV28	-	14	TRBJ1-2	-	TGTGCCAGCAGTTTACCCCACAGTAACTATGGCTACACCTTC	CASSLPHSNYGYTF
TRBV12-3/TRBV12-4	-	13	TRBJ1-5	-	TGTGCCAGCAACCAAGTGGGGAGCCAGCCCCAGCATTTT	CASNQVGSQPQHF
TRBV3-1/TRBV3-2	-	17	TRBJ1-6	TRBD1	TGTGCAACCGGACGAATGGGACAGGGGGAAGGTTGGTCACCCCTCCACTTT	CATGRMGQGEGWSPLHF
TRBV6-5	-	15	TRBJ1-1	TRBD1	TGTGCCGCGAAACGGGTGGACAGGGAGAACACTGAAGCTTTCTTT	CAAKRVDRENTEAFF
TRBV7-6	-	15	TRBJ1-2	TRBD1	TGTGCCAGCAGCCCTGGGACAGGGGGAAGCTATGGCTACACCTTC	CASSPGTGGSYGYTF
TRBV19	-	16	TRBJ1-6	TRBD1	TGTGCCAGTAGTACCATACTCGGACAGGGTAATTCACCCCTCCACTTT	CASSTILGQGNSPLHF
TRBV27	-	14	TRBJ2-1	-	TGTGCCAGCAGCGAAGACTCCCCCCACAATGAGCAGTTCTTC	CASSEDSPHNEQFF
TRBV6-2/TRBV6-3	few	13	TRBJ1-1	-	TGTGCCAGCAGTTACCCCGTCAGCGGTGAAGCTTTCTTT	CASSYPVSGEAFF
TRBV7-9	once	14	TRBJ1-1	-	TGTGCCAGCAGCTTAGGGTCAGTGAACACTGAAGCTTTCTTT	CASSLGSVNTEAFF
TRBV5-1	-	17	TRBJ2-2	TRBD1	TGCGCCAGCACCTTTAAATATCAGGGGGCGAGCACCGGGGAGCTGTTTTTT	CASTFKYQGASTGELFF
TRBV11-2	-	15	TRBJ2-7	-	TGTGCCAGCAGCTTACGTACAGGTCGCTCCTACGAGCAGTACTTC	CASSLRTGRSYEQYF
TRBV30	-	17	TRBJ1-5	-	TGTGCCTGGAGTGTACGAGGTGGGGGACTAATTAATCAGCCCCAGCATTTT	CAWSVRGGGLINQPQHF
TRBV5-8	once	13	TRBJ1-1	-	TGTGCCAGCAGTCGGCACCGACAGACCGAAGCTTTCTTT	CASSRHRQTEAFF
TRBV29-1	-	13	TRBJ1-1	TRBD1	TGCAGCGTTCCGAAGACAGGGATCACTGAAGCTTTCTTT	CSVPKTGITEAFF
TRBV2	-	16	TRBJ2-4	TRBD1	TGTGCCAGCAGTCAATTAGGGACAGGGGTGGGAAACATTCAGTACTTC	CASSQLGTGVGNIQYF
TRBV7-3	-	14	TRBJ1-1	-	TGTGCCAGCAGCTTGGCGGGACCGAACACTGAAGCTTTCTTT	CASSLAGPNTEAFF
TRBV6-2/TRBV6-3	-	16	TRBJ2-5	-	TGTGCCAGCAGTCGGCTCGGGTCAATATATCAAGAGACCCAGTACTTC	CASSRLGSIYQETQYF
TRBV27	-	11	TRBJ2-2	-	TGTGCCAGCTCCTCCTACGGGGAGCTGTTTTTT	CASSSYGELFF
TRBV16	-	15	TRBJ1-1	-	TGTGCCAGCAGCCAAAGGGGGGGCGCGGGCACTGAAGCTTTCTTT	CASSQRGGAGTEAFF
TRBV9	-	16	TRBJ1-2	-	TGTGCCAGCAGCGTAACTTCACAGGGAGACCTCTATGGCTACACCTTC	CASSVTSQGDLYGYTF
TRBV9	-	16	TRBJ1-1	TRBD1	TGTGCCAGCGGGGATCGACAGGGGGCGATGAACACTGAAGCTTTCTTT	CASGDRQGAMNTEAFF
TRBV9	-	18	TRBJ2-2	TRBD2	TGTGCCAGCAGCGTAGAGGGTTGGGTACTAGCGGACACCGGGGAGCTGTTTTTT	CASSVEGWVLADTGELFF
TRBV19	-	15	TRBJ2-1	-	TGTGCCAGTAGTATGGAGCCAGTTGGTTACAATGAGCAGTTCTTC	CASSMEPVGYNEQFF